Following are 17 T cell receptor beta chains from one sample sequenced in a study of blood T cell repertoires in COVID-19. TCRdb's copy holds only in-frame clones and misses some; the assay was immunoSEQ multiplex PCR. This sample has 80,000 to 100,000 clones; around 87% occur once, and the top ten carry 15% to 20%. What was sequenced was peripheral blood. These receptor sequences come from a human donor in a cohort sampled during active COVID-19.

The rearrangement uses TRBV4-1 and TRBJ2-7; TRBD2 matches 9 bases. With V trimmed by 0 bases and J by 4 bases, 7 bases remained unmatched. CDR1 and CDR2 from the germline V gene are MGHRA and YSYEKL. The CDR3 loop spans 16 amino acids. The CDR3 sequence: CASSQEMTSGLYEQYF. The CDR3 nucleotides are TGCGCCAGCAGCCAAGAAATGACTAGCGGCTTATACGAGCAGTACTTC.

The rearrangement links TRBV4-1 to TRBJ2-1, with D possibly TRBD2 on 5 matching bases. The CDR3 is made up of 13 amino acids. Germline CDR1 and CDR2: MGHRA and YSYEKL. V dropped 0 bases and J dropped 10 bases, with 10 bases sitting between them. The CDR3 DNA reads TGCGCCAGCAGCCAAGAGACGAGGGTCGAGCAGTTCTTC. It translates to CASSQETRVEQFF.

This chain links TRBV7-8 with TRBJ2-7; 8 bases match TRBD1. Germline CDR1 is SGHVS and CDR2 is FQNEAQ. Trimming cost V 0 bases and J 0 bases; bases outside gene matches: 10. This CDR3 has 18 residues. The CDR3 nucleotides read TGTGCCAGCAGCTTAGCTGGGCAGGGGGCGTCAGGCTCCTACGAGCAGTACTTC. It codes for CASSLAGQGASGSYEQYF.

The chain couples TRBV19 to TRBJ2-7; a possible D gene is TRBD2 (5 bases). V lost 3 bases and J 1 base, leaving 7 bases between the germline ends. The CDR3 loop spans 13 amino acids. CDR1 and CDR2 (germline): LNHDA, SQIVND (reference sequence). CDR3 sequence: CASSISGSYEQYF. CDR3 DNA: TGTGCCAGTAGTATCTCGGGGTCCTACGAGCAGTACTTC.

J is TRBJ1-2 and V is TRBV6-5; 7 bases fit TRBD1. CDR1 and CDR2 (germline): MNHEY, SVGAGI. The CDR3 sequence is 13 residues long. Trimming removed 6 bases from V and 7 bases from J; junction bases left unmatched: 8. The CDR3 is CASSLDRDRGYTF. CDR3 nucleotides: TGTGCCAGCAGCCTAGACAGGGACCGTGGCTACACCTTC.

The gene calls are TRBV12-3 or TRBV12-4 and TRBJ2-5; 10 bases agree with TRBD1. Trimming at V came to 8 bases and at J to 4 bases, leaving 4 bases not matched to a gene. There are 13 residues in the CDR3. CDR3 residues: CASCRDRGETQYF. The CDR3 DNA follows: TGTGCCAGCTGTCGGGACAGGGGAGAGACCCAGTACTTC.

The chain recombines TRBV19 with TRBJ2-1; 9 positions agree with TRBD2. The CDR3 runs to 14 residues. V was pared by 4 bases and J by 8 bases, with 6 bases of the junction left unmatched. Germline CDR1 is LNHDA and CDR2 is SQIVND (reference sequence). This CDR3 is CASSRGLASDEQFF. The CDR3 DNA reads TGTGCCAGTAGTAGGGGACTAGCTTCGGATGAGCAGTTCTTC.

The CDR3 DNA reads TGTGCCAGCAGAACCACGGGACAGACACTTAACACTGAAGCTTTCTTT. Its protein is CASRTTGQTLNTEAFF. The chain carries TRBV28 and TRBJ1-1, with 7 bases fitting TRBD1. Germline V CDR1 and CDR2: MDHEN, SYDVKM. J lost 2 bases, V lost 6 bases, and 12 bases had no gene match. CDR3 length equals 16 residues.

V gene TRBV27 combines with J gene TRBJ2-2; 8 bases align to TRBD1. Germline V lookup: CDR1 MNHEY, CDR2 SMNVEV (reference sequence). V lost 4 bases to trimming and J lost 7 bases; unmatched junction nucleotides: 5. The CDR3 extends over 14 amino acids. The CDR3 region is CASSWDRRIGELFF. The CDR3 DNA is TGTGCCAGCAGTTGGGACAGGCGTATCGGGGAGCTGTTTTTT.

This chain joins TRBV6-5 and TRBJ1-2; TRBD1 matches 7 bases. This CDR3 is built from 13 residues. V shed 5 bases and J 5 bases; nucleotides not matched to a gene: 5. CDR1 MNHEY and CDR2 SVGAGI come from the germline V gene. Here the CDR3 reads CASSPDRRYGYTF. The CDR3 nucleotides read TGTGCCAGCAGTCCGGACAGGCGATATGGCTACACCTTC.

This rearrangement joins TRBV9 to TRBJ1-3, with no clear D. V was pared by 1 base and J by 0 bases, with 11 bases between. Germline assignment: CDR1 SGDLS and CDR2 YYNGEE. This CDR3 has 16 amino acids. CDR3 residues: CASSVNHGTSGNTIYF. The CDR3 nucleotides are TGTGCCAGCAGCGTAAACCACGGTACCTCTGGAAACACCATATATTTT.

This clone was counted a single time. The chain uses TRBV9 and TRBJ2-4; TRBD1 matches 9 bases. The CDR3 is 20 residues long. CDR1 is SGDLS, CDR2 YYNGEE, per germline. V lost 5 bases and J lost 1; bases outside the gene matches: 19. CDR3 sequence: CASRAVLRDRALGAKNIQYF. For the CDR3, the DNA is TGTGCCAGCAGGGCGGTCTTACGGGACAGGGCCCTTGGGGCCAAAAACATTCAGTACTTC.

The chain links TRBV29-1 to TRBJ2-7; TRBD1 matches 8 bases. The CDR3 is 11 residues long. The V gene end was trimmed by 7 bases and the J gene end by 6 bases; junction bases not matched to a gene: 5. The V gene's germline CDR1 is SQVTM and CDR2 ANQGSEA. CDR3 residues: CSGSTGAEQYF. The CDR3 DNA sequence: TGCAGCGGCTCGACAGGGGCCGAGCAGTACTTC.

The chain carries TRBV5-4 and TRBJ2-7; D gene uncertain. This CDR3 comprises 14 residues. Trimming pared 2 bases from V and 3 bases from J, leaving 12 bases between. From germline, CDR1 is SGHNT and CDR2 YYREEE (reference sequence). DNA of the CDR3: TGTGCCAGCAGCTTCTTTACGGGTGGCTACGAGCAGTACTTC. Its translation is CASSFFTGGYEQYF.

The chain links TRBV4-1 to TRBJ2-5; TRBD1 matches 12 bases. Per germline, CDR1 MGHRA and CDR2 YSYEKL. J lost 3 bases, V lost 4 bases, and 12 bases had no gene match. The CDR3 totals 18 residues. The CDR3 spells CASSRISGGTGGEETQYF. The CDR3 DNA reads TGCGCCAGCAGCCGAATCTCCGGGGGGACAGGGGGCGAAGAGACCCAGTACTTC.

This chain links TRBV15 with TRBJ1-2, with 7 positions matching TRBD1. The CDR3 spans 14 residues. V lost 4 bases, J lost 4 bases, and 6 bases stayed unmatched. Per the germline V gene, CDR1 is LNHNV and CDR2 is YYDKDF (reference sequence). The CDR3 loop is CATSTRTGSYGYTF. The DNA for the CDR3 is TGTGCCACCAGCACGCGGACAGGTTCCTATGGCTACACCTTC.

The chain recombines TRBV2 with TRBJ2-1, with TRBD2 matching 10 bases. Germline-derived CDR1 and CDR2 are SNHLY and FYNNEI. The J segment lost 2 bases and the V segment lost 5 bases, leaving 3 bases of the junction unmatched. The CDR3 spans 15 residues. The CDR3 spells CASSPGTSAYNEQFF. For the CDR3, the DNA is TGTGCCAGCAGTCCCGGGACTAGCGCCTACAATGAGCAGTTCTTC.